What follows describes a single T cell receptor (beta chain). Its antigen is not known. This specimen belongs to a study of T-cell memory formation after mild COVID-19. TCRdb itself ran the 5' RACE reads through MiXCR, one entry per CDR3 protein. The repertoire consists of around 370,000 distinct CDR3 sequences, with roughly 21% occurring once and the leading ten covering roughly an eighth. The study, taken as a whole, reports: Pre-infection memory contained some responding clones, which suggested that cross-reactive memory had joined.

With 3 bases removed from V and 6 bases from J, the gap between germline ends came to 9 bases. CDR1 MNHEY and CDR2 SMNVEV come from the germline V gene (reference sequence). There are 13 residues in the CDR3. Sequenced material: PBMCs or a T cell subset sorted from them (not recorded which). This chain uses TRBV27 with TRBJ1-5; D not certain. The sequence was collected from an adult woman who had mild COVID-19 (a few samples of this study predate the infection). Cell type and time point are not known. The CDR3 bases are TGTGCCAGCAGTTTTGTAGGGTCTCAGCCCCAGCATTTT. Its translation: CASSFVGSQPQHF.